A selection of T cell receptor beta chains follows, all from one sample in a study of blood T cell repertoires in COVID-19. Only in-frame clones appear in the TCRdb table, and some are missing; sequencing was by immunoSEQ multiplex PCR. The table lists about 180,000 clones, more than 85% of them singletons. Material: peripheral blood. The receptors derive from a woman in her 30s with active or convalescent COVID-19. The CDR3 runs from the conserved cysteine through the conserved F or W. The D gene is left open where the match is weak. Only some rows state a clone size, as once, few, many or a class for expanded clones.

d_call j_call clone_size v_call cdr3_nt cdr3_aa
NA TRBJ2-7 NA TRBV5-8 TGTGCCAGCAGGGACCCCTCGAGCCTGACTAGAGAGCAGTACTTC CASRDPSSLTREQYF
NA TRBJ2-7 NA TRBV19 TGTGCCAGTAGTATTGGCGGCAGACTTTACGAGCAGTACTTC CASSIGGRLYEQYF
TRBD1 TRBJ2-1 NA TRBV2 TGTGCCAGCAGAGACAGGGGGGTCGACAATGAGCAGTTCTTC CASRDRGVDNEQFF
NA TRBJ1-2 NA TRBV6-4 TGTGCCAGCAGTGACCCTTGGGTTGAACAGGGTGCCTATGGCTACACCTTC CASSDPWVEQGAYGYTF
NA TRBJ1-6 NA TRBV20-1 TGCAGTGCTAGTTCAGGGATGGCGCCCCTCCACTTT CSASSGMAPLHF
NA TRBJ1-3 NA TRBV27 TGTGCCAGCAGTCTTCGCTCTGGAAACACCATATATTTT CASSLRSGNTIYF
NA TRBJ1-2 NA TRBV7-2 TGTGCCAGCAGCTCTCAACCTCAGGACAGTTATGGCTACACCTTC CASSSQPQDSYGYTF
TRBD1 TRBJ1-1 NA TRBV18 TGTGCCAGCTCACCAACAGGGGGGAACACTGAAGCTTTCTTT CASSPTGGNTEAFF
NA TRBJ1-1 NA TRBV27 TGTGCCAGCAGTTTATCTGGTAGGGAGGCTGAAGCTTTCTTT CASSLSGREAEAFF
NA TRBJ1-6 NA TRBV11-2 TGTGCCAGCAGCCTCGACTCCATTCCCAGTTCACCCCTCCACTTT CASSLDSIPSSPLHF
TRBD2 TRBJ2-1 few TRBV19 TGTGCCAGTAGGACTAGCGGGGATTACAATGAGCAGTTCTTC CASRTSGDYNEQFF
TRBD2 TRBJ2-1 few TRBV7-9 TGTGCCAGCAGCGGAGCCGGGACTAGCTCCTACAATGAGCAGTTCTTC CASSGAGTSSYNEQFF
NA TRBJ1-1 NA TRBV5-1 TGCGCCAGCAGCTTGAAGGTGGGCAGGGGAATGAACACTGAAGCTTTCTTT CASSLKVGRGMNTEAFF
TRBD2 TRBJ2-7 NA TRBV25-1 TGTGCCAGCAGTGACGGGGGGTACGAGCAGTACTTC CASSDGGYEQYF
TRBD2 TRBJ2-1 NA TRBV27 TGTGCCAGCAGTTTCCCCGGGGGGGGCCCAAACAATGAGCAGTTCTTC CASSFPGGGPNNEQFF
TRBD1 TRBJ1-1 NA TRBV19 TGTGCCAGTAGCCCAGACGGGGGACAGTCCTCTGAAGCTTTCTTT CASSPDGGQSSEAFF
NA TRBJ2-2 NA TRBV3-1/TRBV3-2 TGTGCCAGCAGCCAAGGCGCCCGGGCCGGGGAGCTGTTTTTT CASSQGARAGELFF
NA TRBJ1-2 NA TRBV4-2 TGTGCCAGCAGCCAAGTTTACTCAAACTATGGCTACACCTTC CASSQVYSNYGYTF
NA TRBJ2-1 NA TRBV7-9 TGTGCCAGCAGCTTAGCGCGCGGTAGCTCCTACAATGAGCAGTTCTTC CASSLARGSSYNEQFF
TRBD1 TRBJ1-3 NA TRBV19 TGTGCCAGTAGTATGGGACAGGGGGCTGGAAACACCATATATTTT CASSMGQGAGNTIYF